These 21 T cell receptor beta chains were sequenced from one sample in a study of blood T cell repertoires in COVID-19. Produced via immunoSEQ multiplex PCR; TCRdb's table is partial and in-frame only. The table shows hundreds of thousands of clones, with about 88% occurring only once. The sample consisted of peripheral blood. Every receptor here comes from a woman aged 40 to 50 who had recovered from COVID-19.

The chain combines TRBV6-2 or TRBV6-3 with TRBJ2-2, with a weak D call TRBD2 (6 bases). This CDR3 is 15 amino acids long. Trimming took 2 bases from V and 6 from J, leaving 13 bases between them. The V gene's germline CDR1 is MNHEY and CDR2 SVGEGT. In DNA form, the CDR3 reads TGTGCCAGCAGTTACGACCGACTAGGGGCCGGGGAGCTGTTTTTT. Translating gives CASSYDRLGAGELFF.

The chain joins TRBV6-2 or TRBV6-3 to TRBJ2-7; 10 nucleotides match TRBD2. CDR1 is MNHEY and CDR2 is SVGEGT in the germline V gene. J lost 3 bases, V lost 5 bases, and 19 bases had no gene match. The CDR3 loop spans 19 amino acids. This CDR3 reads CASSTRLAGSPGGVYEQYV. The CDR3 DNA reads as TGTGCCAGCAGTACCCGACTAGCGGGCTCCCCCGGCGGGGTCTACGAGCAGTACGTC.

The chain combines TRBV12-3 or TRBV12-4 with TRBJ2-2; no clear D. The CDR3 length is 13 residues. Trimming removed 6 bases from V and 3 bases from J, with 8 bases in between. The CDR3 region has the DNA TGTGCCAGCAGCCCACAAGACACCGGGGAGCTGTTTTTT. Amino acid sequence: CASSPQDTGELFF.

This rearrangement joins TRBV4-2 to TRBJ2-3; the match to TRBD1 covers 8 bases. Germline V CDR1 and CDR2: LGHNA, YNFKEQ. CDR3 length: 14 residues. V gave up 8 bases and J gave up 0 bases; unmatched junction bases: 4. This CDR3 is CASAPGGSTDTQYF. The CDR3 coding sequence is TGTGCCAGCGCTCCAGGGGGCAGCACAGATACGCAGTATTTT.

The rearrangement uses TRBV7-9 and TRBJ2-5; 10 nucleotides line up with TRBD2. The V gene's germline CDR1 is SEHNR and CDR2 FQNEAQ (reference sequence). V was clipped by 3 bases and J by 2 bases; unmatched bases: 6. This CDR3 has 16 residues. Here the CDR3 DNA reads TGTGCCAGCAGCTTCGGACTAGCGGTATCGCAAGAGACCCAGTACTTC. The encoded protein is CASSFGLAVSQETQYF.

The chain is built from TRBV4-3 and TRBJ2-3; 9 bases agree with TRBD2. The V gene's germline CDR1 is LGHNA and CDR2 YSLEER. The J segment lost 2 bases and the V segment lost 1 base, leaving 4 bases of the junction unmatched. The CDR3 extends over 16 amino acids. The CDR3 sequence is CASSQGAGGTTDTQYF. The CDR3 nucleotides are TGCGCCAGCAGCCAAGGGGCGGGAGGGACCACAGATACGCAGTATTTT.

The chain joins TRBV11-2 to TRBJ1-1; TRBD1 matches at 8 bases. The CDR3 contains 16 residues. V trimming: 1 base; J trimming: 5 bases; junction bases outside the gene matches: 9. The germline V gene has CDR1 SGHAT and CDR2 FQNNGV. CDR3 residues: CASSLGPGQGGTEAFF. DNA for the CDR3: TGTGCCAGCAGCTTAGGGCCAGGACAGGGTGGGACTGAAGCTTTCTTT.

V gene TRBV29-1 combines with J gene TRBJ2-1; the match to TRBD2 covers 11 bases. CDR3 length: 18 residues. The J segment lost 7 bases and the V segment lost 7 bases, leaving 21 bases of the junction unmatched. Germline CDR1 SQVTM, CDR2 ANQGSEA. CDR3 residues: CSASDLLKGASGRNEQFF. The CDR3 DNA is TGCAGCGCCTCAGACCTCTTAAAGGGGGCTAGCGGGAGGAATGAGCAGTTCTTC.

CDR3: CASRADSYNEKLFF. The CDR3 DNA is TGTGCCAGCAGAGCCGACAGTTATAATGAAAAACTGTTTTTT. The rearrangement links TRBV2 to TRBJ1-4; D is perhaps TRBD1 (5 bases). The germline V and J ends were trimmed by 6 bases and 4 bases, with 12 bases remaining between them. The germline CDR1 and CDR2 sequences are SNHLY and FYNNEI. The CDR3 extends over 14 amino acids.

CDR3 loop: CRAASGSTDTQYF. As DNA, the CDR3 is TGCAGGGCAGCTAGCGGAAGCACAGATACGCAGTATTTT. V and J are TRBV29-1 and TRBJ2-3, with 7 bases lining up with TRBD2. Germline assignment: CDR1 SQVTM and CDR2 ANQGSEA. CDR3 length equals 13 residues.

This clone was detected only a few times. The V call is TRBV29-1, the J call TRBJ2-2; 12 bases map to TRBD1. Trimming removed 6 bases from V and 6 bases from J; junction bases left unmatched: 5. The CDR3 is 14 amino acids. The germline V gene encodes CDR1 SQVTM and CDR2 ANQGSEA. CDR3 coding DNA: TGCAGCGTCCCGGGACAGGGGGCGTCCGGGGAGCTGTTTTTT. It yields the protein CSVPGQGASGELFF.

The rearrangement joins TRBV9 to TRBJ2-1, with 9 positions matching TRBD1. Germline lookup yields CDR1 SGDLS and CDR2 YYNGEE. V was clipped by 4 bases and J by 10 bases; unmatched bases: 6. The CDR3 is 13 amino acids. The CDR3 protein is CASSTHRGLEQFF. The CDR3 DNA reads TGTGCCAGCAGCACCCACAGGGGGCTCGAGCAGTTCTTC.

This rearrangement joins TRBV18 to TRBJ2-7, with 8 positions matching TRBD2. Germline V gives CDR1 KGHSH, CDR2 LQKENI. This CDR3 is built from 16 residues. V was clipped by 3 bases and J by 3 bases; unmatched bases: 10. The CDR3 protein is CASSPRGGDTSYEQYF. Written as DNA, the CDR3 is TGTGCCAGCTCACCCCGGGGGGGGGACACAAGCTACGAGCAGTACTTC.

This chain links TRBV29-1 with TRBJ2-5; 10 nucleotides line up with TRBD1. The CDR3 is made up of 15 amino acids. V lost 4 bases, J lost 5 bases, and 10 bases stayed unmatched. Germline CDR1 reads SQVTM; CDR2 reads ANQGSEA. CDR3 protein: CSVGGGQGTAETQYF. The CDR3 DNA sequence: TGCAGCGTTGGAGGGGGACAGGGGACTGCGGAGACCCAGTACTTC.

V and J are TRBV12-3 or TRBV12-4 and TRBJ1-4; D perhaps matches TRBD1 (5 bases). The CDR3 totals 12 residues. The germline V and J ends were trimmed by 7 bases and 7 bases, with 10 bases remaining between them. CDR3 DNA: TGTGCCAGCACCCGGGGGGTTGAAAAACTGTTTTTT. Translation gives CASTRGVEKLFF.

The chain joins TRBV30 to TRBJ2-5; the D gene is possibly TRBD2 (5 bases). The CDR3 consists of 13 residues. Trimming pared 8 bases from V and 5 bases from J, leaving 18 bases between. CDR1 and CDR2 from the germline V gene are GTSNPN and SVGIG (reference sequence). The CDR3 sequence: CAGDDLAGETQYF. The CDR3 region has the DNA TGTGCCGGAGACGACTTGGCGGGTGAGACCCAGTACTTC. The full variable domain, completed using reference TRBV30 and TRBJ2-5, is SQTIHQWPATLVQPVGSPLSLECTVEGTSNPNLYWYRQAAGRGLQLLFYSVGIGQISSEVPQNLSASRPQDRQFILSSKKLLLSDSGFYLCAGDDLAGETQYFGPGTRLLVL.

This clone was detected once. The chain links TRBV5-1 to TRBJ2-7; D is perhaps TRBD1 (6 bases). From germline, CDR1 is SGHRS and CDR2 YFSETQ. CDR3 length equals 15 residues. V was trimmed by 5 bases and J by 0 bases, leaving 15 bases between them. CDR3 sequence: CASRTGQESSYEQYV. The CDR3 DNA follows: TGCGCCAGCAGAACGGGACAAGAAAGCTCCTACGAGCAGTACGTC.

The gene calls are TRBV7-9 and TRBJ2-1; TRBD1 agrees at 12 bases. Germline V gene lookup returns CDR1 SEHNR and CDR2 FQNEAQ (reference sequence). The CDR3 extends over 17 amino acids. With V trimmed by 5 bases and J by 2 bases, 7 bases remained unmatched. The CDR3 here is CASSPPGTGGPYNEQFF. CDR3 sequence (DNA): TGTGCCAGCAGCCCACCCGGGACAGGGGGCCCCTACAATGAGCAGTTCTTC.

V usage is TRBV6-7 and J usage is TRBJ2-7; possibly TRBD2 for D (6 bases). TRBV6-7 is an open reading frame whose function is uncertain. The ends were cut back, 4 bases at V and 9 bases at J, with 22 bases in the middle. CDR3 length equals 15 residues. CDR3 sequence: CASSSPSGPQAGQYV. The CDR3, as DNA: TGTGCCAGCAGTTCCCCGAGCGGGCCCCAGGCGGGGCAGTACGTC.

This clone was seen a handful of times. V usage is TRBV30 and J usage is TRBJ2-5, with TRBD2 matching over 9 bases. Per the germline V gene, CDR1 is GTSNPN and CDR2 is SVGIG (reference sequence). Trimming took 2 bases from V and 2 from J; bases not matched to a gene: 6. This CDR3 region has 15 residues. CDR3 amino acids: CAWSPGLALQETQYF. The CDR3 DNA follows: TGTGCCTGGAGTCCGGGACTAGCACTTCAAGAGACCCAGTACTTC.

The chain links TRBV18 to TRBJ2-3; TRBD1 agrees at 8 bases. Germline CDR1 reads KGHSH; CDR2 reads LQKENI. With 2 bases clipped from V and 6 bases from J, the junction kept 13 bases outside the gene matches. The CDR3 covers 17 residues. CDR3 region: CASSPSAGRQGADTQYF. CDR3 DNA: TGTGCCAGCTCACCAAGCGCCGGCCGGCAGGGGGCTGATACGCAGTATTTT.